Below, 26 T cell receptor beta chains from the same sample are listed, as sequenced in a study of CXCR3-negative and CXCR3-positive naive CD8 T cells. Libraries of TRB cDNA were made by 5' RACE and carried UMIs. TCRdb re-called the 5' RACE reads; one entry per CDR3 protein, DNA not given. The sample includes about 56,000 distinct CDR3 sequences. Sequenced sample: memory CD8+ T cells from blood. All receptors derive from a human donor in good health. Some clones in this sample may be carry-over from other donors' samples.

CDR3 in amino acids: CASRGPPEDGQFF. This chain links TRBV5-5 with TRBJ2-1; the TCRdb call, TRBD1, lacks DNA for checking. Germline CDR1 and CDR2: SGHKS and YYEKEE (reference sequence). This CDR3 spans 13 amino acids.

V gene TRBV19 combines with J gene TRBJ2-3; TCRdb picks TRBD1, but there is no DNA to check that call. CDR1 is LNHDA and CDR2 is SQIVND in the germline V gene (reference sequence). The CDR3 sequence is 15 residues long. The CDR3 sequence: CASSIQTGGPDTQYF. Full variable domain (rest looked up from reference TRBV19 and TRBJ2-3): DGGITQSPKYLFRKEGQNVTLSCEQNLNHDAMYWYRQDPGQGLRLIYYSQIVNDFQKGDIAEGYSVSREKKESFPLTVTSAQKNPTAFYLCASSIQTGGPDTQYFGPGTRLTVL.

V usage is TRBV6-1 and J usage is TRBJ2-3. There are 14 residues in the CDR3. Germline CDR1 and CDR2: MNHNS and SASEGT. The CDR3 sequence: CASSEGTGPDTQYF.

The chain uses TRBV5-1 and TRBJ2-3; the D call from TCRdb, TRBD1, cannot be confirmed without DNA. The CDR3 runs 15 residues. Germline values: CDR1 SGHRS, CDR2 YFSETQ. This chain's CDR3 is CASSFLDRITDTQYF.

V gene TRBV19 combines with J gene TRBJ1-1; there is no DNA to check the TCRdb D call of TRBD1. Germline values: CDR1 LNHDA, CDR2 SQIVND (reference sequence). This CDR3 is 14 amino acids long. The CDR3 sequence: CASSIARQGVEAFF.

The rearrangement links TRBV20-1 to TRBJ2-1; TCRdb selects TRBD1, and the lack of DNA leaves this call unchecked. The germline CDR1 and CDR2 sequences are DFQATT and SNEGSKA (reference sequence). The CDR3 contains 14 residues. CDR3: CSAKDRGDYNEQFF.

V gene TRBV19 combines with J gene TRBJ2-1; without DNA, the TCRdb call of TRBD2 cannot be checked. This CDR3 is 17 amino acids long. The germline V gene has CDR1 LNHDA and CDR2 SQIVND (reference sequence). CDR3 in amino acids: CASSGGLAGGTYNEQFF.

The CDR3 spells CASTGEDSGYGYTF. The V and J genes are TRBV7-8 and TRBJ1-2; TCRdb lists TRBD1, though no DNA is available to test this call. Looked up from germline, CDR1 is SGHVS and CDR2 is FQNEAQ. The CDR3 loop spans 14 amino acids.

The chain uses TRBV7-9 and TRBJ2-1; TCRdb designates TRBD1, a call that cannot be tested without DNA. Germline lookup yields CDR1 SEHNR and CDR2 FQNEAQ (reference sequence). The CDR3 runs to 13 residues. This CDR3 reads CASSSGAYNEQFF.

The V gene is TRBV29-1, the J gene TRBJ2-1. Germline loops: CDR1 SQVTM, CDR2 ANQGSEA. The CDR3 runs 12 residues. The CDR3 here is CSVVSSYNEQFF.

This chain connects TRBV12-3 or TRBV12-4 to TRBJ2-1; absent DNA, TCRdb's TRBD1 call cannot be checked. The CDR3 covers 16 residues. The CDR3 loop reads CASSLLEGGVYNEQFF.

V gene TRBV5-6 combines with J gene TRBJ1-2; TCRdb's assignment of TRBD1 cannot be checked, as there is no DNA. The CDR3 runs to 13 residues. From germline, CDR1 is SGHDT and CDR2 YYEEEE. This CDR3 reads CASSLGGPNGYTF. Supplemented by reference TRBV5-6 and TRBJ1-2, the full variable domain reads DAGVTQSPTHLIKTRGQQVTLRCSPKSGHDTVSWYQQALGQGPQFIFQYYEEEERQRGNFPDRFSGHQFPNYSSELNVNALLLGDSALYLCASSLGGPNGYTFGSGTRLTVV.

The rearrangement joins TRBV12-3 or TRBV12-4 to TRBJ2-1. The CDR3 is 11 residues long. The CDR3 region is CASSKGNEQFF.

The rearrangement uses TRBV29-1 and TRBJ1-2; TCRdb names TRBD1, which stays unverified in the absence of DNA. Germline V gene lookup returns CDR1 SQVTM and CDR2 ANQGSEA. This CDR3 is 14 amino acids long. CDR3 sequence reads: CSVFDSHDGYGYTF.

The rearrangement joins TRBV7-9 to TRBJ2-1; absent DNA, TCRdb's TRBD2 call cannot be checked. The CDR3 covers 18 residues. The germline V gene has CDR1 SEHNR and CDR2 FQNEAQ (reference sequence). CDR3 loop: CASSSGTSGGEFYNEQFF.

This chain joins TRBV29-1 and TRBJ1-1. This CDR3 has 13 residues. CDR1 SQVTM and CDR2 ANQGSEA come from the germline V gene. CDR3 protein: CSASTDTYTEAFF.

This rearrangement joins TRBV29-1 to TRBJ2-1. CDR3 length: 13 residues. Germline lookup yields CDR1 SQVTM and CDR2 ANQGSEA. CDR3 amino acids: CSVELTFNNEQFF.

The chain links TRBV29-1 to TRBJ2-5; the TCRdb D gene call, TRBD1, has no DNA to confirm it. The V gene's germline CDR1 is SQVTM and CDR2 ANQGSEA. CDR3 size: 12 residues. The CDR3 sequence is CSGRDRQETQYF.

This CDR3 reads CASSWGIRGDNQPQHF. J is TRBJ1-5 and V is TRBV7-9; absent DNA, TCRdb's TRBD1 call cannot be checked. This CDR3 has 16 amino acids. In germline, CDR1 is SEHNR, CDR2 FQNEAQ (reference sequence). Combining the CDR3 with reference TRBV7-9 and TRBJ1-5 gives the whole variable domain DTGVSQNPRHKITKRGQNVTFRCDPISEHNRLYWYRQTLGQGPEFLTYFQNEAQLEKSRLLSDRFSAERPKGSFSTLEIQRTEQGDSAMYLCASSWGIRGDNQPQHFGDGTRLSIL.

The rearrangement joins TRBV9 to TRBJ2-5; TCRdb gives TRBD1 as the D gene, but with no DNA this cannot be confirmed. CDR1 is SGDLS, CDR2 YYNGEE, per germline. CDR3 length equals 15 residues. CDR3 amino acids: CASSVAGQGVETQYF.

This chain uses TRBV20-1 with TRBJ2-7; with no DNA, the TCRdb D assignment of TRBD2 cannot be verified. This CDR3 has 16 residues. CDR1 and CDR2 (germline): DFQATT, SNEGSKA (reference sequence). CDR3 region: CSAIGTSGRVPDEQYF.

The chain joins TRBV20-1 to TRBJ2-7. In germline, CDR1 is DFQATT, CDR2 SNEGSKA (reference sequence). CDR3 length equals 13 residues. The CDR3 region is CSARDMKSYEQYF.

The J gene is TRBJ1-2, the V gene TRBV29-1. CDR1 SQVTM and CDR2 ANQGSEA come from the germline V gene. The length of the CDR3 is 12 residues. CDR3 protein: CSVVRVNYGYTF.

The chain uses TRBV15 and TRBJ2-3; with no DNA, the TCRdb D assignment of TRBD1 cannot be verified. This CDR3 comprises 15 residues. Germline loops: CDR1 LNHNV, CDR2 YYDKDF (reference sequence). Here the CDR3 reads CATSARPGPTDTQYF.

The V gene is TRBV5-4, the J gene TRBJ2-7. Germline CDR1 SGHNT, CDR2 YYREEE (reference sequence). The CDR3 loop spans 12 amino acids. The CDR3 loop reads CASSLVPYEQYF. The entire variable domain, with the rest obtained from reference TRBV5-4 and TRBJ2-7, is as follows: ETGVTQSPTHLIKTRGQQVTLRCSSQSGHNTVSWYQQALGQGPQFIFQYYREEENGRGNFPPRFSGLQFPNYSSELNVNALELDDSALYLCASSLVPYEQYFGPGTRLTVT.

J is TRBJ2-2 and V is TRBV29-1; there is no DNA to check the TCRdb D call of TRBD1. The CDR3 totals 12 residues. Germline assignment: CDR1 SQVTM and CDR2 ANQGSEA. CDR3 residues: CSAEQGTGELFF.